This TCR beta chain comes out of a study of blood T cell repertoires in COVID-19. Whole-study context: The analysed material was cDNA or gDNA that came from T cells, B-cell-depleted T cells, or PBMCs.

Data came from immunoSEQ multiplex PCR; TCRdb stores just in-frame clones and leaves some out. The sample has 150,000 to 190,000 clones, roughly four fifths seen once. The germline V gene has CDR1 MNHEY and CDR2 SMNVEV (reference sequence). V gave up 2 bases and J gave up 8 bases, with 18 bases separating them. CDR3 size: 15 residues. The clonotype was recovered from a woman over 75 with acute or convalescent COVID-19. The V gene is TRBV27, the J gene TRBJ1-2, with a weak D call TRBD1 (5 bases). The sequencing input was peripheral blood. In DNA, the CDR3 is TGTGCCAGCAGTTTAGGGATTTCGGGGACTCGGGGCTACACCTTC. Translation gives CASSLGISGTRGYTF.